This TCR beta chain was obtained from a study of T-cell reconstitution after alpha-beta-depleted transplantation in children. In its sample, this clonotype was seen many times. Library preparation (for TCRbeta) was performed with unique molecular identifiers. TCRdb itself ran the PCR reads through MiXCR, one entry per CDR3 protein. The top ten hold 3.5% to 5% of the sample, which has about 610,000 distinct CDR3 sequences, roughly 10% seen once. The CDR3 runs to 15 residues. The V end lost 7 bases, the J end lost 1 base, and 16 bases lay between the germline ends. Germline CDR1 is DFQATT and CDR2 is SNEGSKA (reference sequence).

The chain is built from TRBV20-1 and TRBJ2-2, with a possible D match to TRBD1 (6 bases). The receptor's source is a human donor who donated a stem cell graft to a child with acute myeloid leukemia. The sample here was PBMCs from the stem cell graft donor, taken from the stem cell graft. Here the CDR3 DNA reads TGCAGTGTGTACCGGTCGACAGGGAACACCGGGGAGCTGTTTTTT. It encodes CSVYRSTGNTGELFF.